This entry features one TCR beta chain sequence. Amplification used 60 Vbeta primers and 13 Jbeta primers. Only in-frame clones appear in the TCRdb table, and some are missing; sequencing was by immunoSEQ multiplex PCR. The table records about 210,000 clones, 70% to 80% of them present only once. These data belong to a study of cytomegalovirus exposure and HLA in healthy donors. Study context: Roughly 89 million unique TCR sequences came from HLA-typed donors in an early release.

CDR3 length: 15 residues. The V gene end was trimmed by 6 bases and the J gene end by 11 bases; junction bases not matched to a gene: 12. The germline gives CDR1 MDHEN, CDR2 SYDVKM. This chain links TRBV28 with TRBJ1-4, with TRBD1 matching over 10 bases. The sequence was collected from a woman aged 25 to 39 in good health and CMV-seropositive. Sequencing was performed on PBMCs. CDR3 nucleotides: TGTGCCAGCAGGGGGGGGGACAGGGGATTGAAGAAACTGTTTTTT. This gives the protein CASRGGDRGLKKLFF.